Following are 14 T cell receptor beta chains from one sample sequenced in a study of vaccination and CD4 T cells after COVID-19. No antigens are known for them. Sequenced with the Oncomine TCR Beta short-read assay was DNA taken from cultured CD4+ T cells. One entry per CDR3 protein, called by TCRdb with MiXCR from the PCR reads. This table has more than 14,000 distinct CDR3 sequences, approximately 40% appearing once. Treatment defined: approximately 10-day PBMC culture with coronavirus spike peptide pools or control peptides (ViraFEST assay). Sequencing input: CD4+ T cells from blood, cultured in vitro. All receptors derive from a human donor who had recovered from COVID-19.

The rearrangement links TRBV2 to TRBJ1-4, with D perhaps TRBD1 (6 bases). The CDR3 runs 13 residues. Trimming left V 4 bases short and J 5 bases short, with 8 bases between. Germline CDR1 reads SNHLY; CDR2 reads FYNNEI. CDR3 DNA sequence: TGTGCCAGCAGTGGGGGGCCCAATGAAAAACTGTTTTTT. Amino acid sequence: CASSGGPNEKLFF.

CDR3 sequence (DNA): TGTGCCTGGAGGCTCGGGGTAAATGAGCAGTTCTTC. Translation: CAWRLGVNEQFF. This chain links TRBV30 with TRBJ2-1; possible D gene TRBD2, 5 bases. This CDR3 has 12 amino acids. Germline CDR1 and CDR2: GTSNPN and SVGIG (reference sequence). V dropped 3 bases and J dropped 7 bases, with 10 bases sitting between them.

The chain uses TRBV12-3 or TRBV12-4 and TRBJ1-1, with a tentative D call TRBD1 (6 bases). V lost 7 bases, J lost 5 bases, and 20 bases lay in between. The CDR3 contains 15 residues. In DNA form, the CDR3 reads TGTGCCAGCACCCCCTCTTGGGGGGCGCATACTGAAGCTTTCTTT. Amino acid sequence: CASTPSWGAHTEAFF.

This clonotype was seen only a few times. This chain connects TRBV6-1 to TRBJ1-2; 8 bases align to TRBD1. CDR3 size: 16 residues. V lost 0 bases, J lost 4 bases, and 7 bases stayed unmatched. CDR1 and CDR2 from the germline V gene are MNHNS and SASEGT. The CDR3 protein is CASSEAWTGTPYGYTF. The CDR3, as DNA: TGTGCCAGCAGTGAAGCTTGGACAGGGACACCCTATGGCTACACCTTC.

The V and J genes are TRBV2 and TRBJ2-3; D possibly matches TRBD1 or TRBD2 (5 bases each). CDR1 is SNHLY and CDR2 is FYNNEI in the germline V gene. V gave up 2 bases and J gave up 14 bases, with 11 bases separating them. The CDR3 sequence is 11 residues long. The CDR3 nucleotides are TGTGCCAGCAGTGAACGGGACCGCAGGTATTTT. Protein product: CASSERDRRYF. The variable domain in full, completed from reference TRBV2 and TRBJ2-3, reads EPEVTQTPSHQVTQMGQEVILRCVPISNHLYFYWYRQILGQKVEFLVSFYNNEISEKSEIFDDQFSVERPDGSNFTLKIRSTKLEDSAMYFCASSERDRRYFGPGTRLTVL.

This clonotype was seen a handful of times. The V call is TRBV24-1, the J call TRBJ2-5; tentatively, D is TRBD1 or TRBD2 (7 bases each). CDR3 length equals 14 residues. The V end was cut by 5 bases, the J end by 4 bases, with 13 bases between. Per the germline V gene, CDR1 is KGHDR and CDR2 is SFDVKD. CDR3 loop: CATSVQGRGETQYF. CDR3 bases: TGTGCCACCAGTGTACAGGGGAGGGGAGAGACCCAGTACTTC.

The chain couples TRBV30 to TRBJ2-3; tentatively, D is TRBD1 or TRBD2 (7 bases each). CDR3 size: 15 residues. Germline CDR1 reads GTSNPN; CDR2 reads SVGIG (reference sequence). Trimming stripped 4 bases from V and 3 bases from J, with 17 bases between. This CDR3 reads CAWNARGRGTDTQYF. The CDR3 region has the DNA TGTGCCTGGAACGCCAGGGGGAGGGGAACAGATACGCAGTATTTT. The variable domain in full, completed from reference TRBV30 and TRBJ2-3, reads SQTIHQWPATLVQPVGSPLSLECTVEGTSNPNLYWYRQAAGRGLQLLFYSVGIGQISSEVPQNLSASRPQDRQFILSSKKLLLSDSGFYLCAWNARGRGTDTQYFGPGTRLTVL.

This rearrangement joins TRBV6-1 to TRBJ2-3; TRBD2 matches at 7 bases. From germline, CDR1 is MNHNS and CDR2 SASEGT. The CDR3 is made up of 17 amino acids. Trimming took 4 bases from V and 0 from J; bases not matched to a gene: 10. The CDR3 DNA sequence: TGTGCCAGCAGTGGCTTACTGAGCGGGATTAGCACAGATACGCAGTATTTT. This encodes CASSGLLSGISTDTQYF.

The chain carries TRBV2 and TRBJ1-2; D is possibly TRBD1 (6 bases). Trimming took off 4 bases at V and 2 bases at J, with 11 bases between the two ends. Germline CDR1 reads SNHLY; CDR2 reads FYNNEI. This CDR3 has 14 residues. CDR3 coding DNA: TGTGCCAGCAGTGTACAGGGCCAGAACTATGGCTACACCTTC. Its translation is CASSVQGQNYGYTF.

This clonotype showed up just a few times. CDR3 DNA: TGTGCCAGCACCCGGACAGGGGGCACTGAAGCTTTCTTT. It codes for CASTRTGGTEAFF. This chain joins TRBV6-1 and TRBJ1-1; 10 nucleotides match TRBD1. V shed 7 bases, J shed 4 bases, and the junction held 3 bases outside the gene matches. The CDR3 is 13 residues long. Germline V CDR1 and CDR2: MNHNS, SASEGT.

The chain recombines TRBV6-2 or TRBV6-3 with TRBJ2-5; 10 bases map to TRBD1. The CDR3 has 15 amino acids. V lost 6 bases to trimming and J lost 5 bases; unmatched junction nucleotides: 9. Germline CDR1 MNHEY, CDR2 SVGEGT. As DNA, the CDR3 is TGTGCCAGCAGACACCGGGACAGGGGTCTGGAGACCCAGTACTTC. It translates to CASRHRDRGLETQYF.

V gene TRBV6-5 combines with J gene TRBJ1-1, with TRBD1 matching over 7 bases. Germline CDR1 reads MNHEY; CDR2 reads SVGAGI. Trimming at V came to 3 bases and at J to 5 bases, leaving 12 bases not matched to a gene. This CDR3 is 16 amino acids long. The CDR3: CASSYRETGEKTEAFF. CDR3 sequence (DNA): TGTGCCAGCAGTTATAGGGAAACAGGGGAGAAGACTGAAGCTTTCTTT.

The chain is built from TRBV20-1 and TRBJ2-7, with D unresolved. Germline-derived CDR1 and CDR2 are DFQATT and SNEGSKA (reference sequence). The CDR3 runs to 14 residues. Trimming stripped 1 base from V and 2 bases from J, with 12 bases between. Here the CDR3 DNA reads TGCAGTGCTAGAGGAGCCGGGTACACCTACGAGCAGTACTTC. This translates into CSARGAGYTYEQYF.

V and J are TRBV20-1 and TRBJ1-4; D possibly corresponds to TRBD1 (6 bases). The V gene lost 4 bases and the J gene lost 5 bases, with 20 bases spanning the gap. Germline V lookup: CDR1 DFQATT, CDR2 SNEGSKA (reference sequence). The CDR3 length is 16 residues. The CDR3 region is CSANHRRQGGNEKLFF. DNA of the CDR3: TGCAGTGCTAATCACCGACGTCAAGGGGGGAATGAAAAACTGTTTTTT.